Included here is one T cell receptor beta chain sequence, with context. Its matching antigen is unknown. The study drew all its donors from Caucasian adults living in Nashville, Tennessee. This sample stems from a study of shared clonotypes between healthy human individuals. Study results and limitations: Limitation of the genetic and exposure-history diversity represented came from the few donors.

Profiling relied on immunoSEQ multiplex PCR, and the TCRdb table lists in-frame clones only, not all of them. The table lists hundreds of thousands of clones, 77% of them singletons. The V and J ends lost 1 base and 0 bases respectively, with 7 bases between them. Per the germline V gene, CDR1 is MGHRA and CDR2 is YSYEKL. The CDR3 spans 14 residues. This TCR came from a woman aged 40 to 50 in good health. Some clones in this sample may be carry-over from other donors' samples. The material sequenced was PBMCs. This chain uses TRBV4-1 with TRBJ2-7; D is unclear. The CDR3 sequence is CASSQVRNSYEQYF. The CDR3 region has the DNA TGCGCCAGCAGCCAAGTCCGGAACTCCTACGAGCAGTACTTC.